This T cell receptor (beta chain) was found in a study of cytomegalovirus exposure and HLA in healthy donors. Study in general: An earlier analysis identified under 130 million unique TCR beta sequences in approximately 190 million T cells. Genetic ancestry analysis placed over 75% of the 400 or so donors that were genotyped in the Caucasian-associated cluster. Study outcomes and limitations: Rarity marked most TCR sequences, yet some public TCRs occurred in many donors.

The CDR3 sequence is 15 residues long. Trimming cost V 3 bases and J 1 base, with 12 bases left between them. Germline lookup yields CDR1 MGHDK and CDR2 SYGVNS. Comment on this clone: Its antigen is not known.

Nominal health characterized the donors when sampled, though unrecorded immune exposures were likely. Primers for the PCR totalled 60 Vbeta and 13 Jbeta. Clones were read by immunoSEQ multiplex PCR, and TCRdb kept only the in-frame ones, dropping some. The sample gives about 100,000 clones, around 75% of which show up once; roughly 14% is in the top ten. Sequences were obtained from PBMCs. The sequence came from a male donor in good health and CMV-seropositive. This chain joins TRBV25-1 and TRBJ1-1, with D unresolved. CDR3 sequence: CASSDGLEGNTEAFF. The CDR3 DNA follows: TGTGCCAGCAGTGACGGCCTCGAGGGGAACACTGAAGCTTTCTTT. Using reference TRBV25-1 and TRBJ1-1 for the parts outside the CDR3, the full variable domain is EADIYQTPRYLVIGTGKKITLECSQTMGHDKMYWYQQDPGMELHLIHYSYGVNSTEKGDLSSESTVSRIRTEHFPLTLESARPSHTSQYLCASSDGLEGNTEAFFGQGTRLTVV.